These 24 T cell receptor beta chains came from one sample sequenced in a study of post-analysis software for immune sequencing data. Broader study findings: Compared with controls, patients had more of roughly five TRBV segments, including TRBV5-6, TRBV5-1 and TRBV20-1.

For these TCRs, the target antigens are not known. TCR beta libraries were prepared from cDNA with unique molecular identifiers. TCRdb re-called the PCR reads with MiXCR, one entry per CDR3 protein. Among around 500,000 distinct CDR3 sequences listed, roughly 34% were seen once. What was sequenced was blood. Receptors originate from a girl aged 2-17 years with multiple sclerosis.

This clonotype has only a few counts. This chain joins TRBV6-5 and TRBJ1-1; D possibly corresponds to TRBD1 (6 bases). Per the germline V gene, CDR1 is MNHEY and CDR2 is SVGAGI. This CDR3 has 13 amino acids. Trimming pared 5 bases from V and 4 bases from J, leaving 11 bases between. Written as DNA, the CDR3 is TGTGCCAGCAGTACGGGGGCGCGCACTGAAGCTTTCTTT. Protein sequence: CASSTGARTEAFF.

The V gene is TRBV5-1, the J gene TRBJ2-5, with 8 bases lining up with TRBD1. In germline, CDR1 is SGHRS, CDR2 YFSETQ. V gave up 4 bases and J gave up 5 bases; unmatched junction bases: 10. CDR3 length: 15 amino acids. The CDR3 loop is CASSDAYRGVETQYF. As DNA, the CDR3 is TGCGCCAGCAGCGATGCGTACAGGGGGGTGGAGACCCAGTACTTC.

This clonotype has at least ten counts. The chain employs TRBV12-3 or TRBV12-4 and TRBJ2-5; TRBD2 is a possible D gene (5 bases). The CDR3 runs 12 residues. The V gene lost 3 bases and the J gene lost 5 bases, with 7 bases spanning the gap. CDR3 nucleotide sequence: TGTGCCAGCAGTTTCTCGGGGGAGACCCAGTACTTC. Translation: CASSFSGETQYF.

CDR3 bases: TGTGCCACCAGCAGAGTTCCAGGTGACTACAATGAGCAGTACTTC. Translation: CATSRVPGDYNEQYF. This chain connects TRBV15 to TRBJ2-7; TRBD2 might be the D (5 bases). The V end was cut by 1 base, the J end by 7 bases, with 17 bases between. The V gene's germline CDR1 is LNHNV and CDR2 YYDKDF (reference sequence). The CDR3 runs 15 residues.

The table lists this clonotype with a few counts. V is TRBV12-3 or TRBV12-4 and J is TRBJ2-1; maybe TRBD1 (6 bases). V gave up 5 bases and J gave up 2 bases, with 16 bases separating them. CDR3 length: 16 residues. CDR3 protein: CASSPVWGQTYNEQFF. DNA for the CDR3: TGTGCCAGCAGTCCCGTGTGGGGGCAAACCTACAATGAGCAGTTCTTC.

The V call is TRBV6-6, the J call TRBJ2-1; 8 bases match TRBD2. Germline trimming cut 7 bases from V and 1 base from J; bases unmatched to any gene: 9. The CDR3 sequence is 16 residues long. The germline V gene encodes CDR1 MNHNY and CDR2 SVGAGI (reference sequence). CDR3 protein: CASTPGGALSYNEQFF. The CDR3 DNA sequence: TGTGCCAGCACTCCCGGGGGGGCCCTGTCCTACAATGAGCAGTTCTTC.

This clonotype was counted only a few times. CDR3 region: CASSLRGAEGDTQYF. Here the CDR3 DNA reads TGTGCCAGCAGCCTTAGGGGGGCCGAGGGAGATACGCAGTATTTT. The chain joins TRBV11-2 to TRBJ2-3, with D perhaps matching TRBD1 or TRBD2 (6 bases each). The V end lost 5 bases, the J end lost 5 bases, and 17 bases lay between the germline ends. The CDR3 has 15 amino acids. Germline CDR1 SGHAT, CDR2 FQNNGV.

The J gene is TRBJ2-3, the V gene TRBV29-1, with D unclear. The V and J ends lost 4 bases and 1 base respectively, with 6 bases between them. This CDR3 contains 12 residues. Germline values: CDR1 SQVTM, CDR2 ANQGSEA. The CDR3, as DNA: TGCAGCGTTGTTCCGCGCACAGATACGCAGTATTTT. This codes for CSVVPRTDTQYF.

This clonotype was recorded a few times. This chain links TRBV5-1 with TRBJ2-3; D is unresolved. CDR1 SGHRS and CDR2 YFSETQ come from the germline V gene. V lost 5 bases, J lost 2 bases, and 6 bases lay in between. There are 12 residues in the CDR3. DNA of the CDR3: TGCGCCAGCAGGGTCAACACAGATACGCAGTATTTT. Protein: CASRVNTDTQYF.

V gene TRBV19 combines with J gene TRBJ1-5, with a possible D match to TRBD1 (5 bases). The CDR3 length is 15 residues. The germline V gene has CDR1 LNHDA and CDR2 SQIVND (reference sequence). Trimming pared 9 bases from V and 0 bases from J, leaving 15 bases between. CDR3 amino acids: CASQGFQNSNQPQHF. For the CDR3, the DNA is TGTGCCAGCCAGGGATTTCAAAATAGCAATCAGCCCCAGCATTTT.

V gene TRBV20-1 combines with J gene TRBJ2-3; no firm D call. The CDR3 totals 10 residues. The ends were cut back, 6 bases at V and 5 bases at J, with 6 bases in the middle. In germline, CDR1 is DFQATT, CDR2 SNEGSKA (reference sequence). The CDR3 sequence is CSALIDTQYF. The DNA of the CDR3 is TGCAGTGCCCTGATAGATACGCAGTATTTT.

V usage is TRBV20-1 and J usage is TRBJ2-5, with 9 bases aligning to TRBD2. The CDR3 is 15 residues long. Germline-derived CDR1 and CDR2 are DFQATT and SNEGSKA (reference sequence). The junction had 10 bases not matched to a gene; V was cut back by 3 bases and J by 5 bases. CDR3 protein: CSASAGGAFRETQYF. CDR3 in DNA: TGCAGTGCTAGTGCGGGGGGGGCCTTCCGGGAGACCCAGTACTTC.

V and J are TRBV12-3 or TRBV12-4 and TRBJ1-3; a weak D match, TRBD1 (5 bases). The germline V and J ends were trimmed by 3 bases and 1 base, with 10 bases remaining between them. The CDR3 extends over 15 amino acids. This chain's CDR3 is CASSFSGGSGNTIYF. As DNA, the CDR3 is TGTGCCAGCAGTTTCTCCGGGGGGTCTGGAAACACCATATATTTT.

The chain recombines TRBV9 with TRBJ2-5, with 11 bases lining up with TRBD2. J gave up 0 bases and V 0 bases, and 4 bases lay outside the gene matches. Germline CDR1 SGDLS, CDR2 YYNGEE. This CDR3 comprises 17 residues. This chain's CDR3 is CASSVETSGVYQETQYF. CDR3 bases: TGTGCCAGCAGCGTAGAGACTAGCGGGGTATACCAAGAGACCCAGTACTTC.

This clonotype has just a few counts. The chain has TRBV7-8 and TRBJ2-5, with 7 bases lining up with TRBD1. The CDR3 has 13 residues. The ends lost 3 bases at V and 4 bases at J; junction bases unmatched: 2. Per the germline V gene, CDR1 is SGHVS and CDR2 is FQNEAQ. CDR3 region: CASSLTGLETQYF. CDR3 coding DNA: TGTGCCAGCAGCTTGACAGGGTTAGAGACCCAGTACTTC.

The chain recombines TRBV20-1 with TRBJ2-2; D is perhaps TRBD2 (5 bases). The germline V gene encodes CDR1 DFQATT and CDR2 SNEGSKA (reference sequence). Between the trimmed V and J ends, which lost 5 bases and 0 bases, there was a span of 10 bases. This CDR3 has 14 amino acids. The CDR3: CSADSGANTGELFF. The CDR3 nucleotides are TGCAGTGCTGACTCCGGGGCGAACACCGGGGAGCTGTTTTTT.

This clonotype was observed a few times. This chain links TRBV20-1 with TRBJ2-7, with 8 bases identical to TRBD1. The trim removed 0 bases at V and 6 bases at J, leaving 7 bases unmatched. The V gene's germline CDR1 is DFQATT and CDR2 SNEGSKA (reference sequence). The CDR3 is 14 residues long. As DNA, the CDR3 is TGCAGTGCTAGAGATCTGGACAGGGTGGCCGAGCAGTACTTC. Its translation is CSARDLDRVAEQYF.

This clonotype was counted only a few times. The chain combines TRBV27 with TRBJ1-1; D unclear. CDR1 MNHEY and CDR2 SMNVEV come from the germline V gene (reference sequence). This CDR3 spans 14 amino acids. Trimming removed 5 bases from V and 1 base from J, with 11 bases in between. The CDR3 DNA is TGTGCCAGCAGTCTGGAGGACGGGAACACTGAAGCTTTCTTT. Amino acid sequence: CASSLEDGNTEAFF.

CDR3 in DNA: TGTGCCAGCAGTTTCGCCCGTCGACTGAGCTCCTACAATGAGCAGTTCTTC. It yields the protein CASSFARRLSSYNEQFF. J is TRBJ2-1 and V is TRBV6-6; D is unresolved. Germline values: CDR1 MNHNY, CDR2 SVGAGI (reference sequence). V was trimmed by 4 bases and J by 0 bases, leaving 16 bases between them. The CDR3 length is 17 residues.

CDR3 residues: CASSRGHAGSADTQYF. The CDR3, as DNA: TGTGCCAGCAGCCGCGGACACGCCGGGTCCGCAGATACGCAGTATTTT. V gene TRBV5-5 combines with J gene TRBJ2-3; D is perhaps TRBD1 (5 bases). The CDR3 runs to 16 residues. Germline V gene lookup returns CDR1 SGHKS and CDR2 YYEKEE (reference sequence). The ends were cut back, 4 bases at V and 4 bases at J, with 19 bases in the middle.

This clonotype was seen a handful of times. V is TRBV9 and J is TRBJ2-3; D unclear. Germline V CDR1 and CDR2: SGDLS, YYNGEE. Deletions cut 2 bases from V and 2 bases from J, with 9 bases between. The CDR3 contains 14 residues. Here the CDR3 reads CASSVNGYTDTQYF. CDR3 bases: TGTGCCAGCAGCGTGAACGGCTACACAGATACGCAGTATTTT. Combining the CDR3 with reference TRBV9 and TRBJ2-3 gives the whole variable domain DSGVTQTPKHLITATGQRVTLRCSPRSGDLSVYWYQQSLDQGLQFLIQYYNGEERAKGNILERFSAQQFPDLHSELNLSSLELGDSALYFCASSVNGYTDTQYFGPGTRLTVL.

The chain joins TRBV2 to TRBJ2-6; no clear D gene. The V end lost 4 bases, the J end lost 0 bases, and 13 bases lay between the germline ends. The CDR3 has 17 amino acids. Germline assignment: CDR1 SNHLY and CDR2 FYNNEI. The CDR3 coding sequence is TGTGCCAGCAGTGCCCAACCGAGCCTCTCTGGGGCCAACGTCCTGACTTTC. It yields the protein CASSAQPSLSGANVLTF.

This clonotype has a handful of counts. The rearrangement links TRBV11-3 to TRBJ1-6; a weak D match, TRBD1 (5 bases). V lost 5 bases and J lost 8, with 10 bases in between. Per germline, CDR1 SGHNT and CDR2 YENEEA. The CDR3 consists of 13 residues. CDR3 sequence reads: CASSTGRDSPLHF. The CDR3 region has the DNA TGTGCCAGCAGCACGGGGCGGGATTCACCCCTCCACTTT.

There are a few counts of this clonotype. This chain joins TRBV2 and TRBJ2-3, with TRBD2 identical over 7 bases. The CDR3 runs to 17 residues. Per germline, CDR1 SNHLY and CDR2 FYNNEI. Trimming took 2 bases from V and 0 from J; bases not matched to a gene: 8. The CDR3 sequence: CASSEWGGSASTDTQYF. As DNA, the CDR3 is TGTGCCAGCAGTGAATGGGGGGGTTCCGCTAGCACAGATACGCAGTATTTT. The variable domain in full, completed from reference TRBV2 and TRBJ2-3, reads EPEVTQTPSHQVTQMGQEVILRCVPISNHLYFYWYRQILGQKVEFLVSFYNNEISEKSEIFDDQFSVERPDGSNFTLKIRSTKLEDSAMYFCASSEWGGSASTDTQYFGPGTRLTVL.